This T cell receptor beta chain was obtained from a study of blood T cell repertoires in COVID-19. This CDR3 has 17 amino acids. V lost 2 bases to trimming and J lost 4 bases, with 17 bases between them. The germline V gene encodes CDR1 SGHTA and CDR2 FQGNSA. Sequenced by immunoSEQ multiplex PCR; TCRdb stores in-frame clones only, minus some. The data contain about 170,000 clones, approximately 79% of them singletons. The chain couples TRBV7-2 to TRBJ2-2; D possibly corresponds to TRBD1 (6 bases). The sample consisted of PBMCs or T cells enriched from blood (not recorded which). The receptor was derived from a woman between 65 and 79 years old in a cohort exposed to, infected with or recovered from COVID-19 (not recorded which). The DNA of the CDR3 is TGTGCCAGCAGCTTAAATTGGGTGACAGGAGCCACCGGGGAGCTGTTTTTT. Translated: CASSLNWVTGATGELFF.